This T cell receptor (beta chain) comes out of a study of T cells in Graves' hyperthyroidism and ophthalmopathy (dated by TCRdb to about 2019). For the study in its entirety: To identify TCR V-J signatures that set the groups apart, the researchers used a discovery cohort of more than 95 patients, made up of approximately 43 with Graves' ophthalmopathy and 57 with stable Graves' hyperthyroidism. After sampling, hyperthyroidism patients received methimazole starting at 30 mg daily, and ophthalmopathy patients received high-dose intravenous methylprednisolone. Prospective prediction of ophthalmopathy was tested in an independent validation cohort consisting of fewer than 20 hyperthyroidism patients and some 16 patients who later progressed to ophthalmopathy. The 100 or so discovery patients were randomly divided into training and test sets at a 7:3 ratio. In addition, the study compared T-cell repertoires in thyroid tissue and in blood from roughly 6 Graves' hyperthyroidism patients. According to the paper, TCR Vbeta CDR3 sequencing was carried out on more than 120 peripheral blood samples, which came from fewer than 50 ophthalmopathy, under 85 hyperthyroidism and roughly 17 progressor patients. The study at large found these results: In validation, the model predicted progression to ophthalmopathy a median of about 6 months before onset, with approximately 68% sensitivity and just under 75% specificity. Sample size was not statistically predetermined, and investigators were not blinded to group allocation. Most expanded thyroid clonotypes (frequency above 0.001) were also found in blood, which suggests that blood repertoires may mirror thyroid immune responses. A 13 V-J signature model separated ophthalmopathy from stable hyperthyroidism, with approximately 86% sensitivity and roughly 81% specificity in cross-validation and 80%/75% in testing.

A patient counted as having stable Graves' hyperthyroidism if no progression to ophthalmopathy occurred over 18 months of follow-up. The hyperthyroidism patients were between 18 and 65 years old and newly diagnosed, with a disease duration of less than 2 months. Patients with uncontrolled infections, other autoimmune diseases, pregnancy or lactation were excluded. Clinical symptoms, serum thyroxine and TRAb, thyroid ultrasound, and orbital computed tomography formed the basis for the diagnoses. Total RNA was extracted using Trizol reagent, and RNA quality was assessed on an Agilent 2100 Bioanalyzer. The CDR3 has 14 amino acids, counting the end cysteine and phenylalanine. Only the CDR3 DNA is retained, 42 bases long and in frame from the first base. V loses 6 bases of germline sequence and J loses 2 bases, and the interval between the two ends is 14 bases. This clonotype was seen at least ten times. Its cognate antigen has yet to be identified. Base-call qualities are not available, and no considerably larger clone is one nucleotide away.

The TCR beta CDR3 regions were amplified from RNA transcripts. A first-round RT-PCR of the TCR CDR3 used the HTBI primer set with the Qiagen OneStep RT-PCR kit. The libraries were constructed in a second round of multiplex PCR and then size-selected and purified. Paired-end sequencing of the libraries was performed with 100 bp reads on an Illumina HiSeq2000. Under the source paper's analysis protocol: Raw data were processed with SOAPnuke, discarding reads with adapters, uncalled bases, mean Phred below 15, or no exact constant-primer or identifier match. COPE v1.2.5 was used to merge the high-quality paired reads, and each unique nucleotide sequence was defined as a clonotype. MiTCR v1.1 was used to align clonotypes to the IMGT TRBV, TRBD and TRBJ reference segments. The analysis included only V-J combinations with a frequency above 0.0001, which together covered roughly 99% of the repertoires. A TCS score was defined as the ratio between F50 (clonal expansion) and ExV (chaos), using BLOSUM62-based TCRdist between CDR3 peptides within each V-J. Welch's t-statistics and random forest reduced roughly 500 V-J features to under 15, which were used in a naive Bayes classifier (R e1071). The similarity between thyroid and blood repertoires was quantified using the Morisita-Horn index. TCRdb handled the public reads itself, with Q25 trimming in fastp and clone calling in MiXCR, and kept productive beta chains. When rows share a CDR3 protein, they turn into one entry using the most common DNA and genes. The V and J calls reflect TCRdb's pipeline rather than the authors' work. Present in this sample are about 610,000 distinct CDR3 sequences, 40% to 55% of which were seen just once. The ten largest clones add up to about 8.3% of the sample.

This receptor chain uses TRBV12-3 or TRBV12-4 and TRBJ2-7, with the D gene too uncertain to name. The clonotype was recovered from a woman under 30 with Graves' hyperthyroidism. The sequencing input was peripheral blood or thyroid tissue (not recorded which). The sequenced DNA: TGTGCCAGCAGGGATTCAGGACGCGCCTACGAGCAGTACTTC. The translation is CASRDSGRAYEQYF.